These 18 T cell receptor beta chains were all obtained from the same sample, sequenced in a study of blood T cell repertoires in COVID-19. Libraries were prepared by immunoSEQ multiplex PCR; TCRdb keeps only in-frame clonotypes and omits some of them. The sample includes about 250,000 clones, more than 70% of them seen just once. The sample was peripheral blood. The receptors were gathered from an elderly woman with COVID-19, enrolled during active disease.

The chain recombines TRBV6-5 with TRBJ1-4; weak D call: TRBD1 (6 bases). V lost 6 bases and J 4 bases, leaving 12 bases between the germline ends. The germline V gene encodes CDR1 MNHEY and CDR2 SVGAGI. This CDR3 contains 14 residues. CDR3 in DNA: TGTGCCAGCAGCCGGGGGGCGGGTAATGAAAAACTGTTTTTT. As protein: CASSRGAGNEKLFF.

This chain connects TRBV12-3 or TRBV12-4 to TRBJ2-7, with no clear D. Between the trimmed V and J ends, which lost 2 bases and 4 bases, there was a span of 9 bases. CDR3 length: 13 amino acids. In DNA form, the CDR3 reads TGTGCCAGCAGTTTAAATCCACAGTACGAGCAGTACGTC. Translated, it gives CASSLNPQYEQYV.

The genes are TRBV29-1 and TRBJ1-1; a possible D gene is TRBD1 (5 bases). Germline V gene data show CDR1 as SQVTM and CDR2 as ANQGSEA. V lost 4 bases to trimming and J lost 1 base, with 16 bases between them. CDR3 size: 15 residues. CDR3 residues: CSVARGAGGNTEAFF. The CDR3 DNA is TGCAGCGTTGCCCGGGGCGCGGGGGGGAACACTGAAGCTTTCTTT.

The genes are TRBV28 and TRBJ1-2, with D tentatively TRBD1 (6 bases). Germline assignment: CDR1 MDHEN and CDR2 SYDVKM. The CDR3 has 12 residues. The V end lost 4 bases, the J end lost 7 bases, and 10 bases lay between the germline ends. This CDR3 is CASSSRGSGYTF. The CDR3 DNA sequence: TGTGCCAGCAGTTCCAGGGGTAGTGGCTACACCTTC.

This clone was detected a few times. The chain has TRBV5-4 and TRBJ2-2; D perhaps matches TRBD2 (6 bases). Germline-derived CDR1 and CDR2 are SGHNT and YYREEE (reference sequence). The germline V and J ends were trimmed by 0 bases and 3 bases, with 9 bases remaining between them. This CDR3 is 15 amino acids long. CDR3 protein: CASSLASAYTGELFF. CDR3 nucleotides: TGTGCCAGCAGCTTGGCTAGCGCATACACCGGGGAGCTGTTTTTT.

This chain joins TRBV10-1 and TRBJ1-5; D not resolved. CDR3 length: 12 amino acids. Trimming took 8 bases from V and 6 from J, leaving 11 bases between them. The germline V gene encodes CDR1 WNHNN and CDR2 SYGVQD (reference sequence). In nucleotides, the CDR3 is TGCGCCAGCTCTAGGCCGGGTCAGCCCCAGCATTTT. Protein: CASSRPGQPQHF.

V usage is TRBV30 and J usage is TRBJ1-5, with D uncertain. CDR3 size: 13 residues. Trimming pared 2 bases from V and 4 bases from J, leaving 9 bases between. Germline values: CDR1 GTSNPN, CDR2 SVGIG (reference sequence). The CDR3 loop reads CAWSPQANQPQHF. The CDR3 DNA reads as TGTGCCTGGAGTCCCCAGGCGAATCAGCCCCAGCATTTT.

This chain joins TRBV4-3 and TRBJ2-5; 7 bases align to TRBD2. Trimming at V came to 0 bases and at J to 2 bases, leaving 3 bases not matched to a gene. This CDR3 is built from 15 residues. Germline lookup yields CDR1 LGHNA and CDR2 YSLEER. Here the CDR3 reads CASSQETGRQETQYF. CDR3 DNA sequence: TGCGCCAGCAGCCAAGAAACCGGGAGGCAAGAGACCCAGTACTTC.

The V and J genes are TRBV6-5 and TRBJ1-2; D may be TRBD1 (6 bases). In germline, CDR1 is MNHEY, CDR2 SVGAGI. Trimming took off 8 bases at V and 7 bases at J, with 20 bases between the two ends. There are 14 residues in the CDR3. The CDR3 nucleotides read TGTGCCAGCGGACGAGCGGGGAGGGGGGGTGGCTACACCTTC. It codes for CASGRAGRGGGYTF.

The chain couples TRBV9 to TRBJ1-3, with D hard to call. CDR1 is SGDLS and CDR2 is YYNGEE in the germline V gene. The length of the CDR3 is 15 residues. V was cut by 0 bases and J by 4 bases, with 11 bases left in between. CDR3 DNA: TGTGCCAGCAGCGTAGCCCTGACTACCGGAAACACCATATATTTT. It is translated as CASSVALTTGNTIYF. The whole variable domain, remainder taken from reference TRBV9 and TRBJ1-3, is DSGVTQTPKHLITATGQRVTLRCSPRSGDLSVYWYQQSLDQGLQFLIQYYNGEERAKGNILERFSAQQFPDLHSELNLSSLELGDSALYFCASSVALTTGNTIYFGEGSWLTVV.

The V call is TRBV5-1, the J call TRBJ2-7; 9 bases map to TRBD1. This CDR3 comprises 17 residues. Germline V CDR1 and CDR2: SGHRS, YFSETQ. J was trimmed by 6 bases and V by 4 bases; bases with no gene match: 17. CDR3 in amino acids: CASSRDPGGQGGSEQYF. The CDR3, as DNA: TGCGCCAGCAGCCGTGACCCGGGGGGACAGGGTGGGAGCGAGCAGTACTTC.

The chain recombines TRBV12-3 or TRBV12-4 with TRBJ2-7, with D possibly being TRBD1 (5 bases). Between the trimmed V and J ends, which lost 1 base and 3 bases, there was a span of 7 bases. This CDR3 region has 13 residues. CDR3 residues: CASSLGQNYEQYF. The CDR3 coding sequence is TGTGCCAGCAGTTTAGGACAGAACTACGAGCAGTACTTC.

The chain links TRBV4-1 to TRBJ1-1; 7 bases map to TRBD1. The CDR3 contains 14 residues. In germline, CDR1 is MGHRA, CDR2 YSYEKL. Trimming took 0 bases from V and 6 from J; bases not matched to a gene: 4. The CDR3: CASSQDLRGPEAFF. The CDR3 DNA reads as TGCGCCAGCAGCCAAGATTTGAGGGGGCCTGAAGCTTTCTTT.

This clone appeared once. At the DNA level, this CDR3 is encoded by other sequences in the same sample as well. In DNA form, the CDR3 reads TGTGCCAGTAGTATACCAGGGGGGACTGAAGCTTTCTTT. Translated: CASSIPGGTEAFF. The V gene is TRBV19, the J gene TRBJ1-1, with 7 nucleotides matching TRBD1. The CDR3 has 13 amino acids. Trimming cost V 2 bases and J 5 bases; bases outside gene matches: 2. Germline-derived CDR1 and CDR2 are LNHDA and SQIVND (reference sequence).

In its sample, this clone was seen a few times. The chain recombines TRBV28 with TRBJ1-6, with D uncertain. Trimming shortened V by 2 bases and J by 0 bases, and 8 bases separated the two germline ends. The germline V gene has CDR1 MDHEN and CDR2 SYDVKM. The CDR3 covers 16 residues. CDR3 loop: CASSLGRSSYNSPLHF. DNA of the CDR3: TGTGCCAGCAGTTTAGGGAGGAGCTCCTATAATTCACCCCTCCACTTT.

The chain uses TRBV28 and TRBJ1-2; TRBD1 might be the D (6 bases). The CDR3 spans 12 residues. Trimming took 6 bases from V and 8 from J, leaving 13 bases between them. Germline V gene sequence: CDR1 MDHEN, CDR2 SYDVKM. The CDR3 DNA follows: TGTGCCAGCAGCTTACAGGGCCGGGGCTACACCTTC. It translates to CASSLQGRGYTF.

This sequence joins TRBV6-5 and TRBJ1-2; D is perhaps TRBD1 (5 bases). The CDR3 has 13 amino acids. The germline gives CDR1 MNHEY, CDR2 SVGAGI. The germline V and J ends were trimmed by 6 bases and 2 bases, with 10 bases remaining between them. CDR3 protein: CASRDSGNYGYTF. The DNA of the CDR3 is TGTGCCAGCAGAGACTCAGGGAACTATGGCTACACCTTC.

This chain uses TRBV19 with TRBJ1-2; perhaps TRBD1 as D (6 bases). Germline values: CDR1 LNHDA, CDR2 SQIVND (reference sequence). Trimming took 7 bases from V and 0 from J, leaving 18 bases between them. CDR3 size: 16 residues. CDR3 region: CASTPFGGQPNYGYTF. CDR3 DNA: TGTGCCAGTACGCCCTTTGGAGGACAGCCTAACTATGGCTACACCTTC.